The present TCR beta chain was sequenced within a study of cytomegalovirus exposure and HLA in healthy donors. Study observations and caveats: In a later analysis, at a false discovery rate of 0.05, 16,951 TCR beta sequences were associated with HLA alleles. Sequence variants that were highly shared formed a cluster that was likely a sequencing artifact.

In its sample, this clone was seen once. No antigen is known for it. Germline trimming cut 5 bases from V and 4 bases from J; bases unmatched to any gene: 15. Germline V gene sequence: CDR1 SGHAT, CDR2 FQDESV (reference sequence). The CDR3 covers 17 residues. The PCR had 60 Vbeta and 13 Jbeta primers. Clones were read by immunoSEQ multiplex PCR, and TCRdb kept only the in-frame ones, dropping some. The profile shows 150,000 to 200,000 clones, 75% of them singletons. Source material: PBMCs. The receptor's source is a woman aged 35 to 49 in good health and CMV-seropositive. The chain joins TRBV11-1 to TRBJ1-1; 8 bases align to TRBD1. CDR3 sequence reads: CASSLQGQGSGSTEAFF. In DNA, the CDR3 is TGTGCCAGCAGCCTCCAAGGACAGGGATCGGGGAGCACTGAAGCTTTCTTT. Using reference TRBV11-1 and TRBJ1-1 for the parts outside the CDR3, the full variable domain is EAEVAQSPRYKITEKSQAVAFWCDPISGHATLYWYRQILGQGPELLVQFQDESVVDDSQLPKDRFSAERLKGVDSTLKIQPAELGDSAMYLCASSLQGQGSGSTEAFFGQGTRLTVV.